This T cell receptor beta chain was sequenced for a study of shared clonotypes between healthy human individuals. CDR1 and CDR2 from the germline V gene are LNHDA and SQIVND (reference sequence). J was trimmed by 3 bases and V by 2 bases; bases with no gene match: 1. The CDR3 contains 14 residues. Produced via immunoSEQ multiplex PCR; TCRdb's table is partial and in-frame only. The sample includes 760,000 or so clones, 90% to 98% of them seen just once. Positively selected for CCR7, the CD45RO-negative cells used as naive CD8 cells excluded terminally differentiated effector memory CD45RA+ cells. V usage is TRBV19 and J usage is TRBJ2-1, with 7 bases lining up with TRBD2. The receptor was isolated from a man aged 25 to 40 in good health. Sequencing input: naive CD8+ T cells sorted from blood. The CDR3 region has the DNA TGTGCCAGTAGTATAACTAGCGACTACAATGAGCAGTTCTTC. This gives the protein CASSITSDYNEQFF.